These 12 T cell receptor beta chains share one sample of origin, sequenced in a study of T-cell memory formation after mild COVID-19. TCRdb reprocessed the 5' RACE reads via MiXCR and lists one record per CDR3 protein. The sample comprises approximately 51,000 distinct CDR3 sequences, roughly 9% of which are singletons, and 10% to 15% rests with the top ten. Sequencing was done on a sample of PBMCs or a T cell subset sorted from them (not recorded which). The receptors originated from an adult woman who had mild COVID-19 (a few samples of this study predate the infection). Cell type and time point are not known.

This clonotype was seen at least ten times. The chain employs TRBV6-5 and TRBJ1-2, with 9 bases identical to TRBD1. Germline assignment: CDR1 MNHEY and CDR2 SVGAGI. V lost 6 bases to trimming and J lost 5 bases; unmatched junction nucleotides: 7. The CDR3 spans 14 residues. CDR3 residues: CASSGTGSGYGYTF. The CDR3 DNA follows: TGTGCCAGCAGCGGGACAGGGAGCGGTTATGGCTACACCTTC.

In this sample, this clonotype turned up a few times. This chain joins TRBV25-1 and TRBJ2-2, with TRBD1 identical over 10 bases. The V gene's germline CDR1 is MGHDK and CDR2 SYGVNS. The CDR3 is 16 residues long. The V segment lost 6 bases and the J segment 11 bases; nucleotides outside the gene matches: 15. The CDR3 sequence: CASSLTRDRGNEELFF. For the CDR3, the DNA is TGTGCCAGCAGCTTAACACGGGACAGGGGTAACGAAGAGCTGTTTTTT.

This clonotype was recorded many times. The chain links TRBV20-1 to TRBJ1-6; D is uncertain. V shed 0 bases and J shed 6 bases, with 12 bases lying between them. The germline CDR1 and CDR2 sequences are DFQATT and SNEGSKA (reference sequence). CDR3 length: 15 residues. For the CDR3, the DNA is TGCAGTGCTAGAGATCCGGGCCGGGCTAATTCACCCCTCCACTTT. It specifies CSARDPGRANSPLHF.

This clonotype came up once. The chain's CDR3 is CASSLGGAGGSNQPQHF. CDR3 DNA: TGTGCCAGCAGCTTAGGAGGGGCAGGGGGTAGCAATCAGCCCCAGCATTTT. The chain uses TRBV7-9 and TRBJ1-5; 7 positions match TRBD1. V trimming: 1 base; J trimming: 0 bases; junction bases outside the gene matches: 6. CDR3 size: 17 residues. Germline V gives CDR1 SEHNR, CDR2 FQNEAQ (reference sequence).

The chain carries TRBV18 and TRBJ2-1; TRBD2 agrees at 10 bases. Losses at the gene ends were 0 bases for V and 5 bases for J; bases not matched to a gene: 4. This CDR3 has 16 residues. The germline gives CDR1 KGHSH, CDR2 LQKENI. In DNA, the CDR3 is TGTGCCAGCTCACCACCGTCACTAGCGGGAAACAATGAGCAGTTCTTC. Its translation is CASSPPSLAGNNEQFF.

The V and J genes are TRBV4-2 and TRBJ2-3; TRBD2 aligns across 7 bases. CDR1 and CDR2 from the germline V gene are LGHNA and YNFKEQ. This CDR3 region has 17 residues. V dropped 1 base and J dropped 0; count of bases not matched to a gene: 7. CDR3 coding DNA: TGTGCCAGCAGCCAAGTTGGGCTAGCGGTTAGCACAGATACGCAGTATTTT. Translating it yields CASSQVGLAVSTDTQYF.

This clonotype has just a few counts. This rearrangement joins TRBV7-3 to TRBJ1-2, with D unresolved. This CDR3 has 14 residues. CDR1 SGHTA and CDR2 FQGTGA come from the germline V gene. Trimming took 4 bases from V and 8 from J, leaving 17 bases between them. Here the CDR3 reads CASSSSGGSGGYTF. The CDR3 DNA reads TGTGCCAGCAGCTCGAGTGGCGGATCAGGAGGCTACACCTTC. The full variable domain, rest sourced from reference TRBV7-3 and TRBJ1-2, is GAGVSQTPSNKVTEKGKYVELRCDPISGHTALYWYRQSLGQGPEFLIYFQGTGAADDSGLPNDRFFAVRPEGSVSTLKIQRTERGDSAVYLCASSSSGGSGGYTFGSGTRLTVV.

This clonotype is categorized as medium-sized. The J gene is TRBJ2-5, the V gene TRBV24-1, with 10 positions matching TRBD1. Losses at the gene ends were 4 bases for V and 1 base for J; bases not matched to a gene: 5. This CDR3 region has 16 residues. In germline, CDR1 is KGHDR, CDR2 SFDVKD. CDR3 nucleotide sequence: TGTGCCACCAGTGAGCCCGGGACAGGGGTCCAAGAGACCCAGTACTTC. It specifies CATSEPGTGVQETQYF.

The chain combines TRBV9 with TRBJ2-1; TRBD2 agrees at 8 bases. With V trimmed by 7 bases and J by 6 bases, 6 bases remained unmatched. The CDR3 is made up of 13 amino acids. Germline CDR1 SGDLS, CDR2 YYNGEE. The CDR3 bases are TGTGCCAGCGGGAGCGGGAGAATCAATGAGCAGTTCTTC. This sequence encodes CASGSGRINEQFF. Full variable domain (missing parts from reference TRBV9 and TRBJ2-1): DSGVTQTPKHLITATGQRVTLRCSPRSGDLSVYWYQQSLDQGLQFLIQYYNGEERAKGNILERFSAQQFPDLHSELNLSSLELGDSALYFCASGSGRINEQFFGPGTRLTVL.

This clonotype was found many times. CDR3 DNA sequence: TGTGCCAGCAGTTCCCTCGGTGAGCGCCAGCAGTATTTT. The encoded protein is CASSSLGERQQYF. This rearrangement joins TRBV6-2 or TRBV6-3 to TRBJ2-3; D ambiguous. Germline CDR1 MNHEY, CDR2 SVGEGT. The germline V and J ends were trimmed by 4 bases and 11 bases, with 16 bases remaining between them. This CDR3 has 13 amino acids.

In its sample, this clonotype was seen many times. V is TRBV12-3 or TRBV12-4 and J is TRBJ2-3; 8 positions match TRBD2. V was clipped by 7 bases and J by 4 bases; unmatched bases: 10. The CDR3 is 15 residues long. The CDR3, as DNA: TGTGCCAGCACCCTTTACGGGGGGGACCCAGATACGCAGTATTTT. Amino acid sequence: CASTLYGGDPDTQYF.

This rearrangement joins TRBV6-2 or TRBV6-3 to TRBJ1-2; D unresolved. Per the germline V gene, CDR1 is MNHEY and CDR2 is SVGEGT. The CDR3 has 15 amino acids. V dropped 0 bases and J dropped 6 bases, with 14 bases sitting between them. Written as DNA, the CDR3 is TGTGCCAGCAGTTACTCGAGAGCTGAGCGAGATGGCTACACCTTC. It is translated as CASSYSRAERDGYTF.